The clone carrying this T cell receptor beta chain was seen a handful of times. Antigen specificity is unknown. The sample originates from a study of vaccination and CD4 T cells after COVID-19. Study background: The peptides that stimulated the cells were overlapping spike peptides from SARS-CoV-2, HCoV-NL63, HCoV-OC43 and HCoV-229E. Study-level points and caveats: Reactive clone data from convalescent patients indicated a median of approximately 86% appearing only post-vaccination. For convalescent patients, 304 of the 307 vaccine-specific clones analyzed were classified as spike mono-reactive.

The treatment is: approximately 10-day PBMC culture with coronavirus spike peptide pools or control peptides (ViraFEST assay). Germline loops: CDR1 SGHVS, CDR2 FQNEAQ. Trimming removed 5 bases from V and 5 bases from J, with 9 bases in between. The CDR3 covers 12 residues. Scientists ran DNA taken from cultured CD4+ T cells through the Oncomine TCR Beta short-read assay for sequencing. TCRdb used MiXCR to reprocess the PCR reads, holding one entry per CDR3 protein. The repertoire holds about 4,100 distinct CDR3 sequences, with about a fifth as singletons. The source material was CD4+ T cells from blood, cultured in vitro. This TCR derives from a human donor who had recovered from COVID-19. The chain joins TRBV7-8 to TRBJ1-2; D is unresolved. The CDR3 DNA reads as TGTGCCAGCAGCAACCAGAATTATGGCTACACCTTC. Residues: CASSNQNYGYTF.